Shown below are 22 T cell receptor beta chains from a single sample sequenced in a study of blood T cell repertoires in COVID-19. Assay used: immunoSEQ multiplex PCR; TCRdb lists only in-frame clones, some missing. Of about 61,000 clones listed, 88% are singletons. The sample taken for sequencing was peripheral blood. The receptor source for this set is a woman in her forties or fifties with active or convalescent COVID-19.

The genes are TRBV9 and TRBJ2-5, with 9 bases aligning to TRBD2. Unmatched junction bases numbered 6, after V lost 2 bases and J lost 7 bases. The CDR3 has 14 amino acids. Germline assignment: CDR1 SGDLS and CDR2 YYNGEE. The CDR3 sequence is CASSVSGSGGTQYF. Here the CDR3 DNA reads TGTGCCAGCAGCGTTAGCGGGAGCGGGGGGACCCAGTACTTC.

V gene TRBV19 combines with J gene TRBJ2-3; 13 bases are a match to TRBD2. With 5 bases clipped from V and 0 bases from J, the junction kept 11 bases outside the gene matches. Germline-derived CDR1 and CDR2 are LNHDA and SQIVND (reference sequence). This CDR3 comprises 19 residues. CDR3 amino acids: CASSSGLAGEGSSTDTQYF. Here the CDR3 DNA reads TGTGCCAGTAGTTCTGGACTAGCGGGAGAGGGGTCTAGCACAGATACGCAGTATTTT.

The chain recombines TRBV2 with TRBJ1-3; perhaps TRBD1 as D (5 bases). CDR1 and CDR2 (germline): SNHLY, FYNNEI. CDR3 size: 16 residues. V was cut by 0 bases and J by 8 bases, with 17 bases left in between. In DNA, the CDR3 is TGTGCCAGCAGTGAAGCATTGCGCCCGTTAGGGGACACCATATATTTT. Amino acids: CASSEALRPLGDTIYF.

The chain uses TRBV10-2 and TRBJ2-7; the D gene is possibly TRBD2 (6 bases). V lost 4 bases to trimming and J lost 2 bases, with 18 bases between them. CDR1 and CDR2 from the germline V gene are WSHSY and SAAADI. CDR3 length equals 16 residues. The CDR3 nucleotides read TGCGCCAGCAGTGGCCCGGGGGTAGGGGCTACCTACGAGCAGTACTTC. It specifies CASSGPGVGATYEQYF.

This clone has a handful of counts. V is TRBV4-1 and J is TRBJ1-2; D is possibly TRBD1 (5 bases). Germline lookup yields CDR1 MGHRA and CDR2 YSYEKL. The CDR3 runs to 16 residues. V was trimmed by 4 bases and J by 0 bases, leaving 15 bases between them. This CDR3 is CASSLLRQQTNYGYTF. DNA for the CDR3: TGCGCCAGCAGCCTCCTTCGACAGCAAACTAACTATGGCTACACCTTC.

The CDR3 DNA sequence: TGTGCCAGCACCCAGGGGATAGGAGGAGGGACTGAAGCTTTCTTT. This translates into CASTQGIGGGTEAFF. The chain has TRBV3-1 (or the pseudogene TRBV3-2) and TRBJ1-1; tentatively, D is TRBD1 (6 bases). The CDR3 extends over 15 amino acids. V gave up 7 bases and J gave up 5 bases, with 20 bases separating them. CDR1 is LGHDT and CDR2 is YNNKEL in the germline V gene (reference sequence).

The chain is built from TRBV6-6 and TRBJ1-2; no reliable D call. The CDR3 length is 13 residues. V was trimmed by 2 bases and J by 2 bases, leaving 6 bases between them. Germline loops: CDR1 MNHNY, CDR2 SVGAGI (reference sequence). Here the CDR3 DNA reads TGTGCCAGCAGTTACGCCGAGAACTATGGCTACACCTTC. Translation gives CASSYAENYGYTF.

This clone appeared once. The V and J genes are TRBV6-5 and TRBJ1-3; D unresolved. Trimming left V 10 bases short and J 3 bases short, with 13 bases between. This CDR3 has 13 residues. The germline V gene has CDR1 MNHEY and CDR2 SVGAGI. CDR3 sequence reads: CATNPAGGNTIYF. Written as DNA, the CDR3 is TGTGCCACCAACCCTGCGGGTGGAAACACCATATATTTT.

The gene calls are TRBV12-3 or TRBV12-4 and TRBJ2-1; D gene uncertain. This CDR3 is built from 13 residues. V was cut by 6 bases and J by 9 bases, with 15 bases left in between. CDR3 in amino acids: CASRSTVPGEQFF. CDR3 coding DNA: TGTGCCAGCAGGTCCACAGTCCCAGGTGAGCAGTTCTTC.

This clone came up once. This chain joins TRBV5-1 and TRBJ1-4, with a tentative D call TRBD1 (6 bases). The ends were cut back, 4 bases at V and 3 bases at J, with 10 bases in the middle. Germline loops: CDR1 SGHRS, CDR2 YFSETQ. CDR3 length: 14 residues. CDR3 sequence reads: CASSSQGSNEKLFF. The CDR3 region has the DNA TGCGCCAGCAGCAGCCAGGGGTCTAATGAAAAACTGTTTTTT.

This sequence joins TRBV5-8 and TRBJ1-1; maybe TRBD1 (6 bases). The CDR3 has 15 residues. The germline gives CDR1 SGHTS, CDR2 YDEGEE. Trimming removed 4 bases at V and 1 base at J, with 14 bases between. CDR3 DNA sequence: TGTGCCAGCAGCCTCTGGGGGGGGGCGAACACTGAAGCTTTCTTT. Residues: CASSLWGGANTEAFF.

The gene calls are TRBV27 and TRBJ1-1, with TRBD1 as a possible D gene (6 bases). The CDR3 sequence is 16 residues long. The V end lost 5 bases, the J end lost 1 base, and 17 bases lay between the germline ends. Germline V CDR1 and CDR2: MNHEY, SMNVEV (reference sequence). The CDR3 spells CASSLDRTVRNTEAFF. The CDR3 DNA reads TGTGCCAGCAGTCTAGACCGGACAGTAAGGAACACTGAAGCTTTCTTT.

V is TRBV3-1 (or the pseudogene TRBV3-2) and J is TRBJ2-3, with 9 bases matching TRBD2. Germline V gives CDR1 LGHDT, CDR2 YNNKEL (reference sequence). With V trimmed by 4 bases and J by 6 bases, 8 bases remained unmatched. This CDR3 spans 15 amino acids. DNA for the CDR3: TGTGCCAGCAGCCTTCCGGGACTAGCAACTGATACGCAGTATTTT. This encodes CASSLPGLATDTQYF.

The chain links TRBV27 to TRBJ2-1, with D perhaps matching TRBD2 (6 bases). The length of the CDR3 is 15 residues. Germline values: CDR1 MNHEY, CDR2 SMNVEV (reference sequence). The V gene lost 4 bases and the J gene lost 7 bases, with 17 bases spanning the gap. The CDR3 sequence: CASSSPGRRRNEQFF. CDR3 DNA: TGTGCCAGCAGTTCGCCCGGGAGACGTCGGAATGAGCAGTTCTTC.

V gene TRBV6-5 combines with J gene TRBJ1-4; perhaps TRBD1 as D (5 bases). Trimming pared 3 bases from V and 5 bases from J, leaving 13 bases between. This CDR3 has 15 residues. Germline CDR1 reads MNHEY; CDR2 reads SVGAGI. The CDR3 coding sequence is TGTGCCAGCAGTTATTCGGGACTTGCAAATGAAAAACTGTTTTTT. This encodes CASSYSGLANEKLFF.

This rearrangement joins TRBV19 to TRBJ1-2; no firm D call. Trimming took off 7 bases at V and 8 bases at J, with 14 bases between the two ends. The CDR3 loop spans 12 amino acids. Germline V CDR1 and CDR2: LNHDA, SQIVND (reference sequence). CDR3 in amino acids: CASIQGAQGYTF. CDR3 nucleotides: TGTGCCAGTATTCAAGGAGCGCAAGGCTACACCTTC.

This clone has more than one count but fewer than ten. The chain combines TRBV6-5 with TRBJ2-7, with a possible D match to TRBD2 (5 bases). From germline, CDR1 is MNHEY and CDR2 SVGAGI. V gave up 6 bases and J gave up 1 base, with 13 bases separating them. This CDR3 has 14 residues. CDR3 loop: CASSRDLLSYEQYF. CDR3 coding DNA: TGTGCCAGCAGCCGGGATCTTCTATCCTACGAGCAGTACTTC.

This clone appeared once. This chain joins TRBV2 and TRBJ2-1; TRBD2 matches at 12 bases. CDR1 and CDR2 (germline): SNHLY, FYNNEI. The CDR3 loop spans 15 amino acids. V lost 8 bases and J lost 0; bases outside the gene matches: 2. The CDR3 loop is CASQTSGSSYNEQFF. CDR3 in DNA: TGTGCCAGCCAGACTAGCGGGAGCTCCTACAATGAGCAGTTCTTC.

The CDR3 sequence: CASRRLIQGEETQYF. CDR3 DNA: TGTGCCAGCAGACGCCTCATTCAGGGGGAAGAGACCCAGTACTTC. The V call is TRBV27, the J call TRBJ2-5, with 7 positions matching TRBD1. The CDR3 extends over 15 amino acids. V shed 6 bases and J 3 bases; nucleotides not matched to a gene: 10. Germline V gives CDR1 MNHEY, CDR2 SMNVEV (reference sequence).

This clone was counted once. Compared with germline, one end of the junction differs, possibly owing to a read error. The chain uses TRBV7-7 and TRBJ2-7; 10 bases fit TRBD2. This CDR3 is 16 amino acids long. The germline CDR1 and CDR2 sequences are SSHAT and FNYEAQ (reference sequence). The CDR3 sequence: CASSLGASGSGYEQYF. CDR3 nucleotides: TGTGCTAGCAGCTTAGGGGCTAGCGGGAGCGGCTACGAGCAGTACTTC.

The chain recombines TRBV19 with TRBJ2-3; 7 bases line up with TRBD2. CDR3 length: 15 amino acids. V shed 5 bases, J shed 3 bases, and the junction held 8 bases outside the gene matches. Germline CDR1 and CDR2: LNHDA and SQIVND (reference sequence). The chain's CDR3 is CASSPLAERTDTQYF. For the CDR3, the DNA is TGTGCCAGTAGTCCTCTAGCGGAGAGAACAGATACGCAGTATTTT.

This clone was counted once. The DNA of the CDR3 is TGTGCCAGCAGCTCGACTATGGAAGAGACCCAGTACTTC. Its protein product is CASSSTMEETQYF. The J gene is TRBJ2-5, the V gene TRBV12-3 or TRBV12-4; TRBD2 is a possible D gene (5 bases). Trimming removed 6 bases at V and 3 bases at J, with 11 bases between. The CDR3 runs 13 residues.